A single sample is the source of the 15 T cell receptor beta chains below, sequenced in a study of T-cell reconstitution after alpha-beta-depleted transplantation in children. Unique molecular identifiers were incorporated during preparation of the TCRbeta library. TCRdb analysed the PCR reads with MiXCR anew, one entry per CDR3 protein. The data hold some 600,000 distinct CDR3 sequences, with 16% observed a single time. The sequences come from PBMCs from the stem cell graft donor, collected from the stem cell graft. The receptors stem from a human donor who donated a stem cell graft to a child with acute myeloid leukemia.

The chain employs TRBV4-1 and TRBJ2-7, with D hard to call. CDR3 length: 14 amino acids. Germline V gene data show CDR1 as MGHRA and CDR2 as YSYEKL. V was clipped by 4 bases and J by 3 bases, with 13 bases between them. Written as DNA, the CDR3 is TGCGCCAGCAGCCCAGAACCGACCTACTACGAGCAGTACGTC. Translation: CASSPEPTYYEQYV.

With respect to this clonotype: Being one base from a much bigger clone, this may be a read error. The rearrangement uses TRBV27 and TRBJ2-1; 10 nucleotides align to TRBD1. Germline CDR1 is MNHEY and CDR2 is SMNVEV (reference sequence). The CDR3 runs to 15 residues. This CDR3 is CASSRTGGPYNEQIF. Written as DNA, the CDR3 is TGTGCCAGCAGTAGGACAGGGGGTCCGTACAATGAGCAGATCTTC.

This clonotype was counted many times. This chain connects TRBV29-1 to TRBJ1-2, with a weak D call TRBD1 (6 bases). The CDR3 is made up of 14 amino acids. Trimming removed 6 bases from V and 3 bases from J, with 17 bases in between. Germline V gene lookup returns CDR1 SQVTM and CDR2 ANQGSEA. The CDR3 spells CSVLPTGADYGYTF. Here the CDR3 DNA reads TGCAGCGTCCTTCCGACGGGGGCGGACTATGGCTACACCTTC. The whole variable domain, filled in from reference TRBV29-1 and TRBJ1-2, reads SAVISQKPSRDICQRGTSLTIQCQVDSQVTMMFWYRQQPGQSLTLIATANQGSEATYESGFVIDKFPISRPNLTFSTLTVSNMSPEDSSIYLCSVLPTGADYGYTFGSGTRLTVV.

The chain recombines TRBV25-1 with TRBJ1-2; weak D call: TRBD1 (5 bases). Germline V CDR1 and CDR2: MGHDK, SYGVNS. This CDR3 spans 12 amino acids. V lost 4 bases and J lost 6, with 9 bases in between. Written as DNA, the CDR3 is TGTGCCAGCAGTGCCCCCAGGGATGGCTACACCTTC. Translating it yields CASSAPRDGYTF.

V gene TRBV4-2 combines with J gene TRBJ1-3, with D possibly being TRBD1 (5 bases). This CDR3 has 15 amino acids. Germline V gene sequence: CDR1 LGHNA, CDR2 YNFKEQ. V was cut by 4 bases and J by 4 bases, with 14 bases left in between. DNA for the CDR3: TGTGCCAGCAGCCGAAGGGACGGTGGGGGAAACACCATATATTTT. This gives the protein CASSRRDGGGNTIYF.

J is TRBJ2-7 and V is TRBV10-2; D is tentatively TRBD1 or TRBD2 (5 bases each). Germline-derived CDR1 and CDR2 are WSHSY and SAAADI. Trimming pared 6 bases from V and 7 bases from J, leaving 19 bases between. This CDR3 has 14 residues. The CDR3 is CASSQGFLTGEQYV. The DNA of the CDR3 is TGCGCCAGCAGCCAGGGCTTCCTTACGGGGGAGCAGTACGTC.

The chain links TRBV21-1 to TRBJ2-3. TRBV21-1 is annotated as a pseudogene. The CDR3 runs 14 residues. The CDR3 coding sequence is TGTGCCAGCAGCAATCAAGCCGTCACAGATACGCAGTATTTT. It translates to CASSNQAVTDTQYF.

The sample holds many counts of this clonotype. The chain has TRBV20-1 and TRBJ2-2, with D tentatively TRBD1 (5 bases). The CDR3 is 16 amino acids. CDR1 and CDR2 from the germline V gene are DFQATT and SNEGSKA (reference sequence). V was pared by 0 bases and J by 3 bases, with 14 bases between. The CDR3 spells CSARDLGRVDTGELFF. CDR3 sequence (DNA): TGCAGTGCTAGAGATTTGGGCAGGGTGGACACCGGGGAGCTGTTTTTT.

In its sample, this clonotype was seen many times. The rearrangement links TRBV20-1 to TRBJ2-7; D perhaps matches TRBD1 (6 bases). CDR1 DFQATT and CDR2 SNEGSKA come from the germline V gene (reference sequence). Trimming pared 8 bases from V and 0 bases from J, leaving 20 bases between. The CDR3 spans 15 residues. The CDR3 is CSTRPTGASSYEQYV. In DNA, the CDR3 is TGCAGTACTCGCCCGACAGGCGCTAGCTCCTACGAGCAGTACGTC.

The J gene is TRBJ2-3, the V gene TRBV29-1; TRBD1 is a possible D gene (6 bases). The V and J ends lost 3 bases and 6 bases respectively, with 7 bases between them. Germline V gene sequence: CDR1 SQVTM, CDR2 ANQGSEA. This CDR3 is built from 11 residues. CDR3 coding DNA: TGCAGCGTTGACAGGGGCGATACGCAGTATTTT. Protein: CSVDRGDTQYF.

This clonotype was seen only a few times. V and J are TRBV5-1 and TRBJ2-3; a weak D match, TRBD1 (6 bases). The CDR3 has 15 residues. Germline CDR1 reads SGHRS; CDR2 reads YFSETQ. The ends were cut back, 4 bases at V and 2 bases at J, with 14 bases in the middle. The CDR3 DNA sequence: TGCGCCAGCAGCCCGGACAAGGGGGACACAGATACGCAGTATTTT. The encoded protein is CASSPDKGDTDTQYF.

The chain carries TRBV11-2 and TRBJ2-5, with D perhaps being TRBD1 or TRBD2 (7 bases each). The germline gives CDR1 SGHAT, CDR2 FQNNGV. V was shortened by 5 bases and J by 2 bases, with 15 bases between the two germline ends. This CDR3 spans 15 amino acids. CDR3 amino acids: CASSLQGGAQETQYF. The CDR3 coding sequence is TGTGCCAGCAGCCTCCAGGGGGGGGCTCAAGAGACCCAGTACTTC.

The V gene is TRBV11-2, the J gene TRBJ1-5, with 8 bases that match TRBD1. Germline CDR1 SGHAT, CDR2 FQNNGV. Unmatched junction bases numbered 19, after V lost 5 bases and J lost 4 bases. The CDR3 extends over 19 amino acids. As DNA, the CDR3 is TGTGCCAGCAGCCGTAGGGGGACAGGTCCCCGAGGGGTAAATCAGCCCCAGCATTTT. This gives the protein CASSRRGTGPRGVNQPQHF.

This clonotype has ten or more counts. This chain uses TRBV12-3 or TRBV12-4 with TRBJ2-7, with D perhaps TRBD1 or TRBD2 (5 bases each). The CDR3 is made up of 14 amino acids. With 3 bases removed from V and 3 bases from J, the gap between germline ends came to 12 bases. In nucleotides, the CDR3 is TGTGCCAGCAGTTTGGGGACCAGTAACTACGAGCAGTACTTC. This encodes CASSLGTSNYEQYF.

This clonotype appeared many times. The chain links TRBV6-2 or TRBV6-3 to TRBJ2-7; the D gene could be TRBD1 or TRBD2 (5 bases each). CDR1 and CDR2 from the germline V gene are MNHEY and SVGEGT. V dropped 8 bases and J dropped 1 base, with 21 bases sitting between them. The CDR3 totals 16 residues. CDR3 in DNA: TGTGCCAGCTTGGGGCTCCCGGGGAGCCTTTCCTACGAGCAGTACTTC. Translating it yields CASLGLPGSLSYEQYF.